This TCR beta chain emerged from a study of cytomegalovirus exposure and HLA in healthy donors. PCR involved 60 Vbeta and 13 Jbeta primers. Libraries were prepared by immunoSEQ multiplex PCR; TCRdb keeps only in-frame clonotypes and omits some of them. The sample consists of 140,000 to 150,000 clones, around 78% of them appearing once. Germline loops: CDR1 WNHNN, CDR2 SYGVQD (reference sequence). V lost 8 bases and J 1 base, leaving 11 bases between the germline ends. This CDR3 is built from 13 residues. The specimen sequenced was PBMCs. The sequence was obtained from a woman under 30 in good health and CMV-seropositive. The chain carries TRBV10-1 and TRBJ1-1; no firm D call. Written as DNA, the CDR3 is TGCGCCAGCGCGGTTGGCTGGAACACTGAAGCTTTCTTT. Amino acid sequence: CASAVGWNTEAFF.